One sample yielded the 3 T cell receptor beta chains listed below, sequenced in a study of vaccination and CD4 T cells after COVID-19. These receptors lack a known antigen. Specified treatment: roughly ten-day PBMC culture with coronavirus spike peptide pools or control peptides (ViraFEST assay). An Oncomine TCR Beta short-read assay was used to sequence the DNA from cultured CD4+ T cells. TCRdb reprocessed the PCR reads with MiXCR, giving one entry per CDR3 protein. The sample comprises approximately 9,500 distinct CDR3 sequences, 20% to 30% of which are singletons, and more than 45% rests with the top ten. Sequencing used CD4+ T cells from blood, cultured in vitro, obtained before SARS-CoV-2 vaccination. The receptor source for this set is a human donor who received a COVID-19 vaccine.

This clonotype was seen a handful of times. V and J are TRBV10-3 and TRBJ1-2, with D maybe TRBD1 (5 bases). CDR1 ENHRY and CDR2 SYGVKD come from the germline V gene. The V end was cut by 5 bases, the J end by 5 bases, with 18 bases between. There are 15 residues in the CDR3. CDR3 amino acids: CAISPLLRAWYGYTF. In DNA, the CDR3 is TGTGCCATCAGTCCCTTACTCAGGGCTTGGTATGGCTACACCTTC.

This clonotype was observed a few times. The chain employs TRBV7-9 and TRBJ2-7; 7 bases match TRBD1. Germline CDR1 reads SEHNR; CDR2 reads FQNEAQ (reference sequence). There are 13 residues in the CDR3. Trimming took 5 bases from V and 6 from J; bases not matched to a gene: 7. The CDR3 loop is CASSVDRYGEQYF. DNA of the CDR3: TGTGCCAGCAGCGTGGACAGGTACGGCGAGCAGTACTTC.

The V gene is TRBV18, the J gene TRBJ2-6, with a weak D call TRBD2 (6 bases). The germline CDR1 and CDR2 sequences are KGHSH and LQKENI. This CDR3 spans 15 amino acids. The V end lost 2 bases, the J end lost 2 bases, and 7 bases lay between the germline ends. The CDR3 DNA reads as TGTGCCAGCTCACCAGGGGGGACTGGGGCCAACGTCCTGACTTTC. Protein: CASSPGGTGANVLTF. Together with reference TRBV18 and TRBJ2-6, the CDR3 gives the full variable domain: NAGVMQNPRHLVRRRGQEARLRCSPMKGHSHVYWYRQLPEEGLKFMVYLQKENIIDESGMPKERFSAEFPKEGPSILRIQQVVRGDSAAYFCASSPGGTGANVLTFGAGSRLTVL.